This T cell receptor beta chain was found in a study of human T cells and chemical hapten exposure. Stated time point: pre-sensitization, week 0. Sample treatment: therapeutic diphenylcyclopropenone sensitization with weekly scalp DPC. The study, taken as a whole, reports: Correlating positively with patch test score were the PT1 expanded TCR counts. DPC sensitization did not alter TCRs above 1 in 1000 frequency.

From the RACE reads, TCRdb called clonotypes with MiXCR, one entry per CDR3 protein. The sample includes 65,000 to 70,000 distinct CDR3 sequences, roughly 9.7% of them seen just once. The CDR3 has 17 amino acids. V shed 1 base and J shed 0 bases, with 17 bases lying between them. Germline values: CDR1 DFQATT, CDR2 SNEGSKA (reference sequence). This clonotype was observed a few times. Its antigen is unidentified. The chain employs TRBV20-1 and TRBJ2-3; D possibly corresponds to TRBD1 (6 bases). This TCR was sampled from a woman between 50 and 59 years old with alopecia areata. Some clones in this sample may be carry-over from other donors' samples. The sample was whole blood, taken in connection with sensitization to the hapten diphenylcyclopropenone (DPC). CDR3 bases: TGCAGTGCTAGAGCGGACAGTTATTTTTCTAGCACAGATACGCAGTATTTT. This gives the protein CSARADSYFSSTDTQYF.